These 9 T cell receptor beta chains were sequenced from one sample in a study of T cells after yellow fever vaccination. TCRdb used MiXCR to reprocess the 5' RACE reads, holding one entry per CDR3 protein. The data show around 530,000 distinct CDR3 sequences, with roughly 17% seen just once and around a sixth held by the top ten. The source material was PBMCs, sampled around 5 days after the first yellow fever vaccination. These receptors came from a man aged 18-30 years who received the YFV17D yellow fever vaccine.

This chain uses TRBV20-1 with TRBJ2-7; 7 bases line up with TRBD1. J was trimmed by 2 bases and V by 3 bases; bases with no gene match: 1. Germline V gene lookup returns CDR1 DFQATT and CDR2 SNEGSKA (reference sequence). The CDR3 totals 12 residues. The CDR3 sequence: CSARGQTYEQYV. Here the CDR3 DNA reads TGCAGTGCTAGGGGACAGACCTACGAGCAGTACGTC.

The chain employs TRBV10-3 and TRBJ2-2; D is possibly TRBD1 or TRBD2 (5 bases each). The germline V gene encodes CDR1 ENHRY and CDR2 SYGVKD. The V and J ends lost 2 bases and 1 base respectively, with 17 bases between them. The CDR3 runs to 18 residues. In DNA form, the CDR3 reads TGTGCCATCAGTGAGAACGTTGGTGGGGGAAGGAACACCGGGGAGCTGTTTTTT. Translating it yields CAISENVGGGRNTGELFF.

Only a few counts were recorded for this clonotype. One junction end does not reproduce the germline sequence, and a read error may be involved. The chain combines TRBV11-2 with TRBJ2-4; the D gene is possibly TRBD1 (5 bases). The DNA end lines up better with TRBJ2-5; the J call may be wrong. The V gene's germline CDR1 is SGHAT and CDR2 FQNNGV. The CDR3 loop spans 13 amino acids. The chain's CDR3 is CASSLDQGRTQYF. CDR3 nucleotides: TGTGCCAGCAGCCTAGATCAGGGAAGGACCCAGTACTTC.

This clonotype was detected only a few times. This chain uses TRBV6-5 with TRBJ1-1, with a tentative D call TRBD1 (5 bases). The CDR3 is 15 residues long. Germline CDR1 and CDR2: MNHEY and SVGAGI. V lost 2 bases, J lost 3 bases, and 13 bases lay in between. The CDR3, as DNA: TGTGCCAGCAGTTACGAGGGGTTGTTTTACACTGAAGCTTTCTTT. Translated, it gives CASSYEGLFYTEAFF.

V gene TRBV5-1 combines with J gene TRBJ2-1; D unresolved. CDR1 is SGHRS and CDR2 is YFSETQ in the germline V gene. CDR3 length equals 15 residues. V was pared by 0 bases and J by 4 bases, with 11 bases between. CDR3 in DNA: TGCGCCAGCAGCTTGGGAGTATACTCATACAATGAGCAGTTCTTC. Translation: CASSLGVYSYNEQFF.

In its sample, this clonotype was seen a few times. This sequence joins TRBV6-4 and TRBJ2-5, with no clear D. In germline, CDR1 is MRHNA, CDR2 SNTAGT. CDR3 length: 11 residues. The CDR3 region is CRHPYQETQYF. CDR3 DNA sequence: TGTCGACATCCGTACCAAGAGACCCAGTACTTC.

The genes are TRBV5-1 and TRBJ2-1; no clear D. Germline CDR1 is SGHRS and CDR2 is YFSETQ. There are 16 residues in the CDR3. The V gene lost 2 bases and the J gene lost 0 bases, with 12 bases spanning the gap. For the CDR3, the DNA is TGCGCCAGCAGCTTCGGGTATCAGAGCTCCTACAATGAGCAGTTCTTC. Its translation is CASSFGYQSSYNEQFF. The variable domain in full, with the rest retrieved from reference TRBV5-1 and TRBJ2-1, is KAGVTQTPRYLIKTRGQQVTLSCSPISGHRSVSWYQQTPGQGLQFLFEYFSETQRNKGNFPGRFSGRQFSNSRSEMNVSTLELGDSALYLCASSFGYQSSYNEQFFGPGTRLTVL.

V gene TRBV12-3 or TRBV12-4 combines with J gene TRBJ2-3, with 7 bases identical to TRBD2. The trim removed 5 bases at V and 0 bases at J, leaving 8 bases unmatched. The CDR3 is 16 residues long. CDR3 loop: CASSPRWGGSTDTQYF. The CDR3 DNA sequence: TGTGCCAGCAGTCCCAGGTGGGGGGGGAGCACAGATACGCAGTATTTT.

In DNA form, the CDR3 reads TGTGCCAGCAGTTCTACAAATTACGAGCAGTACTTC. Translating it yields CASSSTNYEQYF. The V and J genes are TRBV7-9 and TRBJ2-7, with no clear D. V lost 6 bases to trimming and J lost 4 bases, with 10 bases between them. Germline V gives CDR1 SEHNR, CDR2 FQNEAQ (reference sequence). CDR3 length equals 12 residues.